These 19 T cell receptor beta chains were sequenced from one sample in a study of molecular identifiers for immune sequencing clone quantification. TCRdb fed the PCR reads into MiXCR, producing one record per CDR3 protein. The sample carries over 550,000 distinct CDR3 sequences, about 25% recorded once. Material for sequencing was naive CD8+ T cells from blood, with Jurkat cell RNA spiked in. The sample's subset: FACS-sorted CD8+CD4-CCR7+CD45RA+ naive T cells. The origin of the receptors is a human donor in good health. Some libraries in this study had Jurkat cell RNA spiked in.

Only a few counts were recorded for this clonotype. This CDR3 is CASSSGLKNEQFF. The CDR3 DNA reads TGTGCCAGTAGTTCGGGACTAAAAAATGAGCAGTTCTTC. The chain combines TRBV19 with TRBJ2-1; 7 bases agree with TRBD2. CDR1 and CDR2 from the germline V gene are LNHDA and SQIVND (reference sequence). With V trimmed by 5 bases and J by 7 bases, 5 bases remained unmatched. CDR3 size: 13 residues.

This clonotype was detected a few times. In DNA, the CDR3 is TGTGCCAGCAGCTTAAATTTTGGGACCGGGGAGCTGTTTTTT. Amino acid sequence: CASSLNFGTGELFF. This chain links TRBV7-3 with TRBJ2-2; D gene uncertain. The germline V and J ends were trimmed by 1 base and 5 bases, with 8 bases remaining between them. CDR3 length: 14 residues. Germline CDR1 SGHTA, CDR2 FQGTGA.

This clonotype was seen a single time. This may stem from a read error, because a much larger clone lies one nucleotide away. The chain is built from TRBV5-1 and TRBJ1-1; 12 bases are a match to TRBD1. Germline CDR1 reads SGHRS; CDR2 reads YFSETQ. Trimming cost V 2 bases and J 6 bases; bases outside gene matches: 11. The CDR3 is 17 residues long. CDR3 in amino acids: CASSLTGTGGKSAEAFF. In DNA form, the CDR3 reads TGCGCCAGCAGCTTAACCGGGACAGGGGGCAAATCCGCTGAAGCTTTCTTT.

This clonotype occurred many times. V usage is TRBV19 and J usage is TRBJ2-5; D is uncertain. Germline V lookup: CDR1 LNHDA, CDR2 SQIVND (reference sequence). V was cut by 3 bases and J by 1 base, with 21 bases left in between. The CDR3 is 18 amino acids. CDR3 sequence: CASSITSRGRRIQETQYF. CDR3 sequence (DNA): TGTGCCAGTAGTATCACGTCTCGAGGCAGGAGAATCCAAGAGACCCAGTACTTC.

This clonotype has more than one count but fewer than ten. This chain connects TRBV19 to TRBJ1-4; D is unresolved. The CDR3 sequence is 14 residues long. The germline V gene encodes CDR1 LNHDA and CDR2 SQIVND (reference sequence). V shed 1 base and J shed 7 bases, with 10 bases lying between them. CDR3 sequence reads: CASSIGGFSEKLFF. The CDR3 coding sequence is TGTGCCAGTAGTATAGGAGGGTTTTCTGAAAAACTGTTTTTT.

The chain couples TRBV27 to TRBJ1-5; D is perhaps TRBD1 (5 bases). Per the germline V gene, CDR1 is MNHEY and CDR2 is SMNVEV (reference sequence). The CDR3 is made up of 15 amino acids. V was cut by 5 bases and J by 3 bases, with 14 bases left in between. CDR3 sequence (DNA): TGTGCCAGCAGTCTAGGGACGGCAATCAATCAGCCCCAGCATTTT. Protein: CASSLGTAINQPQHF.

This clonotype was observed many times. The gene calls are TRBV7-6 and TRBJ2-3; tentatively, D is TRBD2 (6 bases). From germline, CDR1 is SGHVS and CDR2 FNYEAQ. The CDR3 extends over 16 amino acids. Trimming cost V 1 base and J 0 bases, with 11 bases left between them. The CDR3 nucleotides read TGTGCCAGCAGCTTAGTCGTAGCGGAAAGCACAGATACGCAGTATTTT. Protein: CASSLVVAESTDTQYF. Full variable domain (missing parts from reference TRBV7-6 and TRBJ2-3): GAGVSQSPRYKVTKRGQDVALRCDPISGHVSLYWYRQALGQGPEFLTYFNYEAQQDKSGLPNDRFSAERPEGSISTLTIQRTEQRDSAMYRCASSLVVAESTDTQYFGPGTRLTVL.

This clonotype was recorded at least ten times. The gene calls are TRBV6-1 and TRBJ2-4; no definite D call. The CDR3 runs to 15 residues. V lost 5 bases, J lost 3 bases, and 14 bases lay in between. Germline V lookup: CDR1 MNHNS, CDR2 SASEGT. The CDR3 sequence is CASSYSRGSKNIQYF. The CDR3 nucleotides are TGTGCCAGCAGTTACAGTCGAGGTAGCAAAAACATTCAGTACTTC.

The table lists this clonotype with a few counts. The chain carries TRBV6-5 and TRBJ2-5, with D unclear. The V gene lost 1 base and the J gene lost 0 bases, with 6 bases spanning the gap. There are 14 residues in the CDR3. Germline CDR1 reads MNHEY; CDR2 reads SVGAGI. The CDR3 loop reads CASSYLRNQETQYF. The CDR3, as DNA: TGTGCCAGCAGTTACTTGCGGAACCAAGAGACCCAGTACTTC.

This clonotype was seen more than once but under ten times. The rearrangement joins TRBV5-1 to TRBJ1-6, with D possibly being TRBD1 (5 bases). The CDR3 totals 17 residues. Germline CDR1 reads SGHRS; CDR2 reads YFSETQ. V dropped 0 bases and J dropped 5 bases, with 15 bases sitting between them. The CDR3 sequence: CASSLGFRDHHNSPLHF. Written as DNA, the CDR3 is TGCGCCAGCAGCTTGGGATTCAGGGATCATCATAATTCACCCCTCCACTTT. Full variable domain (outside the CDR3, taken from reference TRBV5-1 and TRBJ1-6): KAGVTQTPRYLIKTRGQQVTLSCSPISGHRSVSWYQQTPGQGLQFLFEYFSETQRNKGNFPGRFSGRQFSNSRSEMNVSTLELGDSALYLCASSLGFRDHHNSPLHFGNGTRLTVT.

There are a few counts of this clonotype. The chain uses TRBV11-2 and TRBJ1-1; unclear D gene. Germline-derived CDR1 and CDR2 are SGHAT and FQNNGV. There are 14 residues in the CDR3. V was shortened by 5 bases and J by 3 bases, with 13 bases between the two germline ends. DNA of the CDR3: TGTGCCAGCAGCCAGCTGAGTGGTTACACTGAAGCTTTCTTT. This encodes CASSQLSGYTEAFF. The complete variable domain, with remaining parts taken from reference TRBV11-2 and TRBJ1-1, reads EAGVAQSPRYKIIEKRQSVAFWCNPISGHATLYWYQQILGQGPKLLIQFQNNGVVDDSQLPKDRFSAERLKGVDSTLKIQPAKLEDSAVYLCASSQLSGYTEAFFGQGTRLTVV.

This clonotype showed up just a few times. This chain connects TRBV6-2 or TRBV6-3 to TRBJ2-5; 7 nucleotides match TRBD1. This CDR3 has 15 amino acids. V lost 0 bases, J lost 5 bases, and 6 bases stayed unmatched. From germline, CDR1 is MNHEY and CDR2 SVGEGT. In DNA form, the CDR3 reads TGTGCCAGCAGTTACTCCCAGACAGGGATGGAGACCCAGTACTTC. Protein: CASSYSQTGMETQYF.

To note about this clonotype: This sequence may be a read error, since a much larger clone differs from it by one base. The CDR3 reads CASSFHGTDHSTDTQYF. The CDR3 DNA sequence: TGTGCCAGCAGTTTTCACGGGACAGATCATAGCACAGATACGCAGTATTTT. The chain recombines TRBV28 with TRBJ2-3, with TRBD1 identical over 7 bases. V lost 3 bases, J lost 0 bases, and 9 bases stayed unmatched. Per germline, CDR1 MDHEN and CDR2 SYDVKM. This CDR3 is built from 17 residues.

The CDR3: CASSIGGHEQYF. Written as DNA, the CDR3 is TGTGCCAGCAGTATCGGGGGTCACGAGCAGTACTTC. The chain carries TRBV12-3 or TRBV12-4 and TRBJ2-7; the D gene is possibly TRBD2 (6 bases). The CDR3 is 12 amino acids. Trimming removed 5 bases from V and 5 bases from J, with 10 bases in between.

This clonotype was seen more than once but under ten times. The V gene is TRBV7-9, the J gene TRBJ1-3; TRBD1 agrees at 7 bases. Germline assignment: CDR1 SEHNR and CDR2 FQNEAQ (reference sequence). CDR3 size: 16 residues. Trimming took 4 bases from V and 0 from J; bases not matched to a gene: 6. CDR3 sequence (DNA): TGTGCCAGCAGCTCCGGACAGGAGGTCTCTGGAAACACCATATATTTT. As protein: CASSSGQEVSGNTIYF.

Concerning this clonotype itself: At one end the junction does not follow the germline gene, possibly because of a read error. The DNA of the CDR3 is TGTGCCAGCAGCTTAACCGGGACAGGCCAAATTTCTACATATTCTGGGGCCACCGTCCTGCCTTTC. This encodes CASSLTGTGQISTYSGATVLPF. This chain connects TRBV7-3 to TRBJ2-6; 8 nucleotides agree with TRBD1. This CDR3 is built from 22 residues. Germline values: CDR1 SGHTA, CDR2 FQGTGA.

The chain carries TRBV7-9 and TRBJ1-1; no firm D call. This CDR3 has 12 residues. Germline CDR1 is SEHNR and CDR2 is FQNEAQ (reference sequence). V was trimmed by 8 bases and J by 2 bases, leaving 9 bases between them. The DNA of the CDR3 is TGTGCCAGCGGCTCCTTCAACACTGAAGCTTTCTTT. Its translation: CASGSFNTEAFF.

This clonotype was counted at least ten times. The chain uses TRBV29-1 and TRBJ2-3; the D call may be TRBD1 or TRBD2 (7 bases each). This CDR3 has 17 amino acids. Germline assignment: CDR1 SQVTM and CDR2 ANQGSEA. The germline V and J ends were trimmed by 0 bases and 2 bases, with 18 bases remaining between them. The CDR3 spells CSVEDLKTGRATDTQYF. The CDR3 DNA follows: TGCAGCGTTGAAGATCTTAAGACAGGGAGGGCCACAGATACGCAGTATTTT.

This clonotype was seen a handful of times. The V call is TRBV7-2, the J call TRBJ1-1, with TRBD1 matching 11 bases. Germline V gene sequence: CDR1 SGHTA, CDR2 FQGNSA. V lost 5 bases and J lost 7; bases outside the gene matches: 12. CDR3 length equals 16 residues. The CDR3 sequence is CASSPDRGRGWIEAFF. CDR3 nucleotide sequence: TGTGCCAGCAGCCCGGACAGGGGGCGAGGGTGGATTGAAGCTTTCTTT.